This TCR beta chain was obtained from a study of CD8+ T cells in alopecia areata. cDNA serving as the sequencing template came from extracted, reverse transcribed RNA. Only in-frame clones appear in the TCRdb table, and some are missing; sequencing was by immunoSEQ multiplex PCR. The sample consists of 150,000 to 200,000 clones, around 59% of them appearing once. Study outcomes and limitations: Scalp and blood samples kept many expanded lesional clones throughout tofacitinib. Scalp samples also yield sequences of resident alphabeta T cells from normal skin.

This clone was found a few times. What it binds is not known. This CDR3 contains 12 residues. Trimming stripped 3 bases from V and 2 bases from J, with 4 bases between. CDR1 and CDR2 from the germline V gene are SNHLY and FYNNEI. Treatment: oral pan-JAK inhibitor, 5-10 mg twice daily. Researchers picked out CD4+ and CD8+ T cells from PBMCs by sorting. The sample here was CD4+ T cells sorted from blood, taken at week 24, from a patient treated with tofacitinib. The receptor was derived from a human donor with alopecia areata. V gene TRBV2 combines with J gene TRBJ1-2; D gene ambiguous. The CDR3 DNA is TGTGCCAGCAGTGAGGGGAACTATGGCTACACCTTC. This translates into CASSEGNYGYTF.